This T cell receptor beta chain was documented in a study of cytomegalovirus exposure and HLA in healthy donors. Study-level results: Information on immune exposure was restricted to one variable (CMV serostatus). Prediction of most subjects' HLA-A and HLA-B alleles by TCR beta sequences was reportedly accurate. Later on, an analysis showed TCR association rates differing by HLA locus, with DRB1 the most and HLA-C the fewest.

This clone was picked up a small number of times. The antigen is not known. Germline V gene data show CDR1 as MNHNS and CDR2 as SASEGT. Trimming removed 2 bases from V and 9 bases from J, with 13 bases in between. This CDR3 contains 13 residues. The study ran its PCR with 60 Vbeta and 13 Jbeta primers. Produced via immunoSEQ multiplex PCR; TCRdb's table is partial and in-frame only. The table includes 100,000 or so clones, 74% detected once. Specimen: PBMCs. The chain links TRBV6-1 to TRBJ1-1; no definite D call. The clonotype was recovered from a human donor in good health. The CDR3 region is CASSERSSLQAFF. CDR3 DNA sequence: TGTGCCAGCAGTGAAAGGAGCAGTCTACAAGCTTTCTTT.